One sample yielded the 9 T cell receptor beta chains listed below, sequenced in a study of beta chain features in type 1 diabetes. Overall study findings and caveats: In every one of the four CD4+ subsets, TCRB CDR3s were moderately but significantly shorter in Type 1 diabetes patients.

cDNA synthesis used the whole RNA isolate, giving expressed TCRB sequences. Sequenced by immunoSEQ multiplex PCR; TCRdb stores in-frame clones only, minus some. This sample has hundreds of thousands of clones, with around 9.7% found just once. These receptors lack a known antigen. Sequenced input: central memory CD4+ T cells from blood. These TCRs come from a man aged 25-45 years with type 1 diabetes.

J is TRBJ1-1 and V is TRBV4-1, with D possibly being TRBD1 (5 bases). Trimming pared 1 base from V and 7 bases from J, leaving 10 bases between. CDR3 length equals 13 residues. Germline V gives CDR1 MGHRA, CDR2 YSYEKL. CDR3 coding DNA: TGCGCCAGCAGCCAAGTCCGAGACAGTGAAGCTTTCTTT. This encodes CASSQVRDSEAFF.

In its sample, this clone was seen a few times. The J gene is TRBJ2-7, the V gene TRBV30; 11 bases fit TRBD2. With 6 bases clipped from V and 0 bases from J, the junction kept 4 bases outside the gene matches. Germline CDR1 is GTSNPN and CDR2 is SVGIG (reference sequence). CDR3 length: 14 residues. CDR3 DNA sequence: TGTGCCTGCAGACTAGCGGGGCTCTCCTACGAGCAGTACTTC. Its protein product is CACRLAGLSYEQYF.

The chain is built from TRBV10-3 and TRBJ2-3, with D unclear. The CDR3 length is 11 residues. The germline V and J ends were trimmed by 3 bases and 5 bases, with 3 bases remaining between them. Germline CDR1 is ENHRY and CDR2 is SYGVKD. This chain's CDR3 is CAISDLDTQYF. The CDR3 nucleotides are TGTGCCATCAGTGACCTAGATACGCAGTATTTT.

In its sample, this clone was seen a few times. The chain recombines TRBV6-5 with TRBJ2-3; D is possibly TRBD2 (6 bases). This CDR3 has 14 residues. V lost 3 bases, J lost 2 bases, and 9 bases lay in between. The germline V gene encodes CDR1 MNHEY and CDR2 SVGAGI. This chain's CDR3 is CASSYRDSTDTQYF. Here the CDR3 DNA reads TGTGCCAGCAGTTATCGGGACTCCACAGATACGCAGTATTTT.

Only a few counts were recorded for this clone. The chain has TRBV7-2 and TRBJ2-3; 7 bases agree with TRBD2. J was trimmed by 2 bases and V by 5 bases; bases with no gene match: 7. The CDR3 is 15 amino acids. The germline V gene encodes CDR1 SGHTA and CDR2 FQGNSA. CDR3 nucleotides: TGTGCCAGCAGCCCAGGACTAGAAGCCACAGATACGCAGTATTTT. Translating it yields CASSPGLEATDTQYF.

This clone turned up a few times. This probably arose from a read error, given a far larger clone one base away. Other DNA sequences in the sample encode the same CDR3. The rearrangement joins TRBV7-2 to TRBJ2-1; no reliable D call. The CDR3 runs to 15 residues. V dropped 1 base and J dropped 0 bases, with 7 bases sitting between them. Germline CDR1 is SGHTA and CDR2 is FQGNSA. The CDR3 is CASSLDSSSYNEQFF. Written as DNA, the CDR3 is TGTGCCAGCAGCTTAGACTCGAGCTCCTACAATGAGCAGTTCTTC.

This clone turned up a few times. The chain carries TRBV15 and TRBJ2-1; 14 positions agree with TRBD2. CDR1 is LNHNV, CDR2 YYDKDF, per germline (reference sequence). CDR3 size: 16 residues. With V trimmed by 3 bases and J by 8 bases, 6 bases remained unmatched. The CDR3 protein is CATSSWGTSGGDEQFF. In DNA form, the CDR3 reads TGTGCCACCAGCAGTTGGGGGACTAGCGGGGGTGATGAGCAGTTCTTC.

The J gene is TRBJ2-1, the V gene TRBV6-5, with D possibly TRBD1 on 5 matching bases. Germline V gives CDR1 MNHEY, CDR2 SVGAGI. V lost 3 bases, J lost 6 bases, and 12 bases lay in between. The length of the CDR3 is 14 residues. In DNA, the CDR3 is TGTGCCAGCAGTTATCGGCTAGACAGCAATGAGCAGTTCTTC. This gives the protein CASSYRLDSNEQFF.

This clone was seen more than once but under ten times. V and J are TRBV28 and TRBJ1-1; 9 bases align to TRBD1. The CDR3 length is 17 residues. The junction had 12 bases not matched to a gene; V was cut back by 4 bases and J by 3 bases. CDR1 and CDR2 from the germline V gene are MDHEN and SYDVKM. The CDR3 bases are TGTGCCAGCAGTTCGCACGGGACAGGGCTTGGGTACACTGAAGCTTTCTTT. This sequence encodes CASSSHGTGLGYTEAFF.